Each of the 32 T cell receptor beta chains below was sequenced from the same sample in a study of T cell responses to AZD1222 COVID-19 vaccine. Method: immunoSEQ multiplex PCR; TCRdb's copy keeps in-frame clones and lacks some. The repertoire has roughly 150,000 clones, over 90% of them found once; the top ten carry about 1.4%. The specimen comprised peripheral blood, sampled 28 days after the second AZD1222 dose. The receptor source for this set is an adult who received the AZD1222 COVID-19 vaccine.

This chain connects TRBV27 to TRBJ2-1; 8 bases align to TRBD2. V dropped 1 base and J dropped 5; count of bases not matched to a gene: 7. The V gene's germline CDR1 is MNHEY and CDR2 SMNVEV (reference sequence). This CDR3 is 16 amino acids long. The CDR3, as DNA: TGTGCCAGCAGTTTATTCGGGACTAGTGTGAACAATGAGCAGTTCTTC. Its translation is CASSLFGTSVNNEQFF.

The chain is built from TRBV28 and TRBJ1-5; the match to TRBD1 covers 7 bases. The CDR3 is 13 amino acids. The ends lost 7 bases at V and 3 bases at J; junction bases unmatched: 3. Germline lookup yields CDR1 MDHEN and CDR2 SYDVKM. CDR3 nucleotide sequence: TGTGCCAGCAAGGGACAGTCCAATCAGCCCCAGCATTTT. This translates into CASKGQSNQPQHF.

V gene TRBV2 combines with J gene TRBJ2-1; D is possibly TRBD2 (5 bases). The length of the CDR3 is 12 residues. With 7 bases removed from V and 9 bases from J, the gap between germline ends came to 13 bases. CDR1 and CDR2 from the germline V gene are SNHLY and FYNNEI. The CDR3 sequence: CASMSGRVEQFF. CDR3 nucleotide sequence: TGTGCCAGCATGAGTGGGCGGGTTGAGCAGTTCTTC.

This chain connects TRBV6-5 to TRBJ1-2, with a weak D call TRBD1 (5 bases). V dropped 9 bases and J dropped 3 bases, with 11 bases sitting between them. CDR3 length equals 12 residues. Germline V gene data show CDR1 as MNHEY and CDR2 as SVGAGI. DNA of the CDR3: TGTGCCAGTAAGACAGCGCACTATGGCTACACCTTC. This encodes CASKTAHYGYTF.

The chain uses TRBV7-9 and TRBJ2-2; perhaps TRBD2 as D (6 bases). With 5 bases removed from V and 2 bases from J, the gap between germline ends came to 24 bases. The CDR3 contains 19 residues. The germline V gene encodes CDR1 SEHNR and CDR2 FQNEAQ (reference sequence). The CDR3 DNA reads TGTGCCAGCAGCCATCGGGGCGGGGTGGTACCCGACAACACCGGGGAGCTGTTTTTT. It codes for CASSHRGGVVPDNTGELFF.

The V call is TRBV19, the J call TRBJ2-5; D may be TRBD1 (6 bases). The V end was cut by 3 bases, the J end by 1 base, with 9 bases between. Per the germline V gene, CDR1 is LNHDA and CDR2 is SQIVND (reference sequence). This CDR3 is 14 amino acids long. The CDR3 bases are TGTGCCAGTAGTATGAGGGGGTTCCAAGAGACCCAGTACTTC. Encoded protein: CASSMRGFQETQYF.

In DNA form, the CDR3 reads TGCGCCAGCAGCTCGGACATTAATCAGCCCCAGCATTTT. It yields the protein CASSSDINQPQHF. The chain uses TRBV5-1 and TRBJ1-5, with TRBD1 as a possible D gene (5 bases). V lost 3 bases and J 4 bases, leaving 8 bases between the germline ends. This CDR3 region has 13 residues. CDR1 and CDR2 from the germline V gene are SGHRS and YFSETQ.

This CDR3 is CASRKASGSGNEQFF. The CDR3 coding sequence is TGTGCCAGCAGAAAAGCTAGCGGGAGTGGCAATGAGCAGTTCTTC. The chain employs TRBV11-2 and TRBJ2-1, with TRBD2 matching over 10 bases. Germline assignment: CDR1 SGHAT and CDR2 FQNNGV. The CDR3 extends over 15 amino acids. Unmatched junction bases numbered 8, after V lost 6 bases and J lost 6 bases. The entire variable domain, with the rest obtained from reference TRBV11-2 and TRBJ2-1, is as follows: EAGVAQSPRYKIIEKRQSVAFWCNPISGHATLYWYQQILGQGPKLLIQFQNNGVVDDSQLPKDRFSAERLKGVDSTLKIQPAKLEDSAVYLCASRKASGSGNEQFFGPGTRLTVL.

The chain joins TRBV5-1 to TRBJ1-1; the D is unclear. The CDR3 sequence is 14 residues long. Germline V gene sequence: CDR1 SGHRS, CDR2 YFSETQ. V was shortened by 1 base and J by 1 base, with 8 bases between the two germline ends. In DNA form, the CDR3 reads TGCGCCAGCAGCTTGCGGGGTAGGAACACTGAAGCTTTCTTT. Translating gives CASSLRGRNTEAFF. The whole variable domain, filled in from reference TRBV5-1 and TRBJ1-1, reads KAGVTQTPRYLIKTRGQQVTLSCSPISGHRSVSWYQQTPGQGLQFLFEYFSETQRNKGNFPGRFSGRQFSNSRSEMNVSTLELGDSALYLCASSLRGRNTEAFFGQGTRLTVV.

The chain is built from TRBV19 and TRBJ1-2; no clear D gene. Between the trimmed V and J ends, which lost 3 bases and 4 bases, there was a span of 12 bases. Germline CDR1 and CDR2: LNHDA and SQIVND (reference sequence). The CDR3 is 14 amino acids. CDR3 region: CASSIWGLGYGYTF. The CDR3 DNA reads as TGTGCCAGTAGTATCTGGGGTCTCGGCTATGGCTACACCTTC.

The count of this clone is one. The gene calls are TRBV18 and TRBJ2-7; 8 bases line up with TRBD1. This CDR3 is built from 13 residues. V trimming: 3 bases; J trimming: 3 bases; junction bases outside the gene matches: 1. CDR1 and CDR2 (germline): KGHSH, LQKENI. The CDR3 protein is CASSPDRDYEQYF. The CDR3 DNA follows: TGTGCCAGCTCACCGGACAGGGACTACGAGCAGTACTTC.

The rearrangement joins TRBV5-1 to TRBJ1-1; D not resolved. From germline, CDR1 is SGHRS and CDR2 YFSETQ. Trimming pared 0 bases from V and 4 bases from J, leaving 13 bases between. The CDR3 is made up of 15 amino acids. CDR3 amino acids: CASSLGREAPTEAFF. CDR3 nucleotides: TGCGCCAGCAGCTTGGGCCGGGAGGCGCCCACTGAAGCTTTCTTT.

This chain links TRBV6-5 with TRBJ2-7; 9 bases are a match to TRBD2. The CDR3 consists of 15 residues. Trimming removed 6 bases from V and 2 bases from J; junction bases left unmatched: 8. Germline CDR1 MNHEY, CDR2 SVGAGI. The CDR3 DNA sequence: TGTGCCAGCAGCTCAGCCGGGACTAGCCCCTACGAGCAGTACTTC. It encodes CASSSAGTSPYEQYF.

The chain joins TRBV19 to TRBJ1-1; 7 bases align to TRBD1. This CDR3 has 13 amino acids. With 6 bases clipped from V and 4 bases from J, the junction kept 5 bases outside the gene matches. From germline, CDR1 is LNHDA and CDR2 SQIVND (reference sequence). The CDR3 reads CASSHGTVTEAFF. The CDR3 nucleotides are TGTGCCAGTAGCCACGGGACAGTCACTGAAGCTTTCTTT.

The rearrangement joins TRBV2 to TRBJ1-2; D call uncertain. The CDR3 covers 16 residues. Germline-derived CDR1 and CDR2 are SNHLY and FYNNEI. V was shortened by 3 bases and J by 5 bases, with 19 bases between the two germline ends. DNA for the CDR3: TGTGCCAGCAGTGACGTAGGCCGACCTACGCTTTATGGCTACACCTTC. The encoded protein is CASSDVGRPTLYGYTF.

CDR3 nucleotides: TGTGCCACCAGCAGAGTAACGAACACTGAAGCTTTCTTT. This translates into CATSRVTNTEAFF. This chain connects TRBV15 to TRBJ1-1; D unclear. CDR1 and CDR2 from the germline V gene are LNHNV and YYDKDF (reference sequence). The CDR3 is 13 amino acids. V was trimmed by 1 base and J by 1 base, leaving 4 bases between them.

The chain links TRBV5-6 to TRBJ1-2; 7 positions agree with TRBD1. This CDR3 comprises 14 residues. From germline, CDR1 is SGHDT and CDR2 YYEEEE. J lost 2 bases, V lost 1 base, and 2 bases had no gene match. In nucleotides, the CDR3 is TGTGCCAGCAGCTTGAGGACAGGCAACTATGGCTACACCTTC. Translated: CASSLRTGNYGYTF.

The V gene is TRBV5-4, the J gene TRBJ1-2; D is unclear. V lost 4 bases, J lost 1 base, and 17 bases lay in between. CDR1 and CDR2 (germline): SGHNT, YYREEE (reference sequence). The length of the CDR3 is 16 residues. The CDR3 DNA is TGTGCCAGCAGCGCCGCGACGGTTCTCTTTAACTATGGCTACACCTTC. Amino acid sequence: CASSAATVLFNYGYTF.

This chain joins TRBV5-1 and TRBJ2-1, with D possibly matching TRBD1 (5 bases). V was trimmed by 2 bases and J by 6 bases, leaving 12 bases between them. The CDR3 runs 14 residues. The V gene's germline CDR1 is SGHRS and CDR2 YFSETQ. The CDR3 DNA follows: TGCGCCAGCAGCTTCCTATCCCAGGGCAATGAGCAGTTCTTC. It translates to CASSFLSQGNEQFF.

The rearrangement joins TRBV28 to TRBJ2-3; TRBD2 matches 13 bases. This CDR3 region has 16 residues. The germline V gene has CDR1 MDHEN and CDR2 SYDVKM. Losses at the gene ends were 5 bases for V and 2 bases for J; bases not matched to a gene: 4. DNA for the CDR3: TGTGCCAGCAGTAGGACTAGCGGGAGCAACACAGATACGCAGTATTTT. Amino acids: CASSRTSGSNTDTQYF.

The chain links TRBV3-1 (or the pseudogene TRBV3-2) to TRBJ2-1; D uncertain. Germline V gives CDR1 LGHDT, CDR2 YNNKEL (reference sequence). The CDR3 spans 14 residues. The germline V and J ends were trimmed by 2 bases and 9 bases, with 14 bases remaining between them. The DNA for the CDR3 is TGTGCCAGCAGCCAAACCGCACTAACACCTGAGCAGTTCTTC. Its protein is CASSQTALTPEQFF.

The CDR3, as DNA: TGTGCCAGCAGCCCAAGAGGGTTAACCCTCTCTGGAAACACCATATATTTT. It is translated as CASSPRGLTLSGNTIYF. This chain links TRBV4-2 with TRBJ1-3; D unclear. From germline, CDR1 is LGHNA and CDR2 YNFKEQ. Trimming pared 4 bases from V and 0 bases from J, leaving 16 bases between. The CDR3 is 17 residues long.

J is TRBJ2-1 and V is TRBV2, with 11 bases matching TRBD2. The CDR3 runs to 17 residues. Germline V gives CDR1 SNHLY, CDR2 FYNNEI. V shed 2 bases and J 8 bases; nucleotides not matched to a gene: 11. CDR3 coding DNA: TGTGCCAGCAGTGAATCCCTAGCGGGAGGACTTTTGGATGAGCAGTTCTTC. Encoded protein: CASSESLAGGLLDEQFF.

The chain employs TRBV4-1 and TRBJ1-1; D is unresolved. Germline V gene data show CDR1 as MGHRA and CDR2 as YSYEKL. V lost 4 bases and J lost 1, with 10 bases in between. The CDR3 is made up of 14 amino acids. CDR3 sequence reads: CASSLVGSNTEAFF. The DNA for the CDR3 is TGCGCCAGCAGCCTGGTTGGGTCGAACACTGAAGCTTTCTTT.

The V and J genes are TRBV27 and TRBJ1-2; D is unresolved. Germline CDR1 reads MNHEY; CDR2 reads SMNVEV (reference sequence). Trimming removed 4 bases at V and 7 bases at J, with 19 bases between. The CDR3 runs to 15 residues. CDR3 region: CASSYVRSPSGGYTF. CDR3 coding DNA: TGTGCCAGCAGTTATGTCAGGTCGCCGTCTGGTGGCTACACCTTC.

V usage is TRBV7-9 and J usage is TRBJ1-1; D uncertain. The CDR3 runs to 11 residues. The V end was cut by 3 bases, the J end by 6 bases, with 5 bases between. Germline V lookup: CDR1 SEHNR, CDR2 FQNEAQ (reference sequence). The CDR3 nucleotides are TGTGCCAGCAGCTTTGGCCCTGAAGCTTTCTTT. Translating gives CASSFGPEAFF.

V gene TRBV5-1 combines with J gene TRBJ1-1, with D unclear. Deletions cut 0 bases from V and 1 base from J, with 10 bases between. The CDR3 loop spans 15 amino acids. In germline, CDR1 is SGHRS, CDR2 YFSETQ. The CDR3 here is CASSLDLPENTEAFF. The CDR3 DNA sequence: TGCGCCAGCAGCTTGGACCTACCGGAGAACACTGAAGCTTTCTTT.

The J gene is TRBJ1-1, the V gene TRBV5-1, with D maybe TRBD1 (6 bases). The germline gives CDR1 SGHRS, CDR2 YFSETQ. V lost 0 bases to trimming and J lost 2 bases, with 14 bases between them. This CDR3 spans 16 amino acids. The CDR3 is CASSLASSGGNTEAFF. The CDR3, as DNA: TGCGCCAGCAGCTTGGCCTCTTCGGGGGGCAACACTGAAGCTTTCTTT.

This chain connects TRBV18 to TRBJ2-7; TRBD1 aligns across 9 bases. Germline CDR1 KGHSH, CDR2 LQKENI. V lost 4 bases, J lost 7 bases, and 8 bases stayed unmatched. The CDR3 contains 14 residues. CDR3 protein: CASSLRDRASEQYF. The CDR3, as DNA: TGTGCCAGCTCACTCCGGGACAGGGCTAGTGAGCAGTACTTC.

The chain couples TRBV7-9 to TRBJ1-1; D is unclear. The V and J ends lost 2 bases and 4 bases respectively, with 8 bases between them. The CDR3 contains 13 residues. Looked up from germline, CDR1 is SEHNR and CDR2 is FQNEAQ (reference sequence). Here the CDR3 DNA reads TGTGCCAGCAGCTTACGGGGTTTCACTGAAGCTTTCTTT. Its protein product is CASSLRGFTEAFF. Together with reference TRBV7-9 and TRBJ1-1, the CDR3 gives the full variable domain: DTGVSQNPRHKITKRGQNVTFRCDPISEHNRLYWYRQTLGQGPEFLTYFQNEAQLEKSRLLSDRFSAERPKGSFSTLEIQRTEQGDSAMYLCASSLRGFTEAFFGQGTRLTVV.

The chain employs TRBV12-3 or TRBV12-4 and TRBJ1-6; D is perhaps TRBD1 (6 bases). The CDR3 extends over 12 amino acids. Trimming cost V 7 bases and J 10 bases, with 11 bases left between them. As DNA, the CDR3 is TGTGCCAGCAAGGGGGTAAGGTCACCCCTCCACTTT. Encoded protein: CASKGVRSPLHF.

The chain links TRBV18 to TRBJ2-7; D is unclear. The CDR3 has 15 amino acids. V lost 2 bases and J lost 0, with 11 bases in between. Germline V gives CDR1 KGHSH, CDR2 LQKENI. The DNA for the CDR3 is TGTGCCAGCTCACCAGATCGAACGCACTCCTACGAGCAGTACTTC. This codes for CASSPDRTHSYEQYF. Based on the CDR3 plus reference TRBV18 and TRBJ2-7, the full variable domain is NAGVMQNPRHLVRRRGQEARLRCSPMKGHSHVYWYRQLPEEGLKFMVYLQKENIIDESGMPKERFSAEFPKEGPSILRIQQVVRGDSAAYFCASSPDRTHSYEQYFGPGTRLTVT.